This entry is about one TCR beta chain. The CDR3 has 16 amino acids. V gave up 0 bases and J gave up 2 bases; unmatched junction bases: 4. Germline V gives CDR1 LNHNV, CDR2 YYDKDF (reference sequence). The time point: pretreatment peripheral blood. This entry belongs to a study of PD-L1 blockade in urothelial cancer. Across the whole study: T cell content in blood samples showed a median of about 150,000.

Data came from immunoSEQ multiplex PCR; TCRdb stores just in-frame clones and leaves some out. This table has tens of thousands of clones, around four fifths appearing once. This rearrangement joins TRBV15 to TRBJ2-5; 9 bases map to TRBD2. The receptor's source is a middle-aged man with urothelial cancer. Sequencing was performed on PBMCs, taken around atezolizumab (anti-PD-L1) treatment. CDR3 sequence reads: CATSRDRLAVQETQYF. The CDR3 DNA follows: TGTGCCACCAGCAGAGATAGACTAGCGGTACAAGAGACCCAGTACTTC.